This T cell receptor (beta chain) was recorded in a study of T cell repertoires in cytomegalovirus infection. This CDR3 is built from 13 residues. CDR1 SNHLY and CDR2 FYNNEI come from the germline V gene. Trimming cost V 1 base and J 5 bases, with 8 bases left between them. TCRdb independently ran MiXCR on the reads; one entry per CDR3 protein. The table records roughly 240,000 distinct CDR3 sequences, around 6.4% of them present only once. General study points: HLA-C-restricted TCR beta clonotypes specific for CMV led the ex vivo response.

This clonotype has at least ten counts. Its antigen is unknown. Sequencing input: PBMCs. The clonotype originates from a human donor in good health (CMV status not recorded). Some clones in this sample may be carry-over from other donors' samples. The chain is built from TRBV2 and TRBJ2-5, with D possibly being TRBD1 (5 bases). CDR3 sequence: CASSEVRQETQYF. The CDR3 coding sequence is TGTGCCAGCAGTGAAGTGAGACAGGAGACCCAGTACTTC. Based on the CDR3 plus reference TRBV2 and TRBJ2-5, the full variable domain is EPEVTQTPSHQVTQMGQEVILRCVPISNHLYFYWYRQILGQKVEFLVSFYNNEISEKSEIFDDQFSVERPDGSNFTLKIRSTKLEDSAMYFCASSEVRQETQYFGPGTRLLVL.